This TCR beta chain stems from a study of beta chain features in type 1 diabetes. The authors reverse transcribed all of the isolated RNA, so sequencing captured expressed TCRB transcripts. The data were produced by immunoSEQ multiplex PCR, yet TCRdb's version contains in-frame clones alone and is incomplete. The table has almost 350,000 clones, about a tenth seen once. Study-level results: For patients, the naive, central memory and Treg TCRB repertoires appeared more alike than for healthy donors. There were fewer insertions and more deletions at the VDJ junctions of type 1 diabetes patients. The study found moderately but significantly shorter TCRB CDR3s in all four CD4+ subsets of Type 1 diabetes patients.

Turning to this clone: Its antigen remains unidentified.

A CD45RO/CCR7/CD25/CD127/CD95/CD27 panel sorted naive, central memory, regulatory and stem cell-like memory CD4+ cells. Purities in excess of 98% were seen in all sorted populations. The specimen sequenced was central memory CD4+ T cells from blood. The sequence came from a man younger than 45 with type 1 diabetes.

The CDR3 DNA reads as TGTGCCAGCAGTGCCCCCCCTGTGGGTGCCACAGATACGCAGTATTTT. Encoded protein: CASSAPPVGATDTQYF. This rearrangement joins TRBV2 to TRBJ2-3; no reliable D call. CDR3 size: 16 residues. Deletions cut 4 bases from V and 2 bases from J, with 16 bases between. Per germline, CDR1 SNHLY and CDR2 FYNNEI.